The TCR beta chain described here comes from a study of vaccination effects on CD4 cells after COVID-19. Germline CDR1 is SEHNR and CDR2 is FQNEAQ (reference sequence). The CDR3 has 16 residues. V was pared by 2 bases and J by 7 bases, with 17 bases between. This clone was found once. Its antigen is not known. With about ten days of culture completed, CD4+ T cells were isolated. Participants got two doses of BNT162b2 or mRNA-1273 vaccine. Days 3 and 7 were when half the medium was replaced with IL-2 medium. Findings of the study overall: Vaccine- and infection-induced clones showed marked clonal contraction late following vaccination. Healthy vaccinees' vaccine-induced clones included only 1 of 255 that recognized common cold coronaviruses.

Here immunoSEQ multiplex PCR was the method, and the copy in TCRdb shows in-frame clones only, minus some. This table holds 30,000 to 35,000 clones, over 70% found once. The specimen was CD4+ T cells from PBMCs cultured without peptide, collected after COVID-19 vaccination. The chain uses TRBV7-9 and TRBJ2-2; D unresolved. This TCR was sampled from a human donor who received a COVID-19 vaccine. CDR3 amino acids: CASSLPNGRAIGELFF. CDR3 coding DNA: TGTGCCAGCAGCTTACCTAACGGACGGGCAATCGGGGAGCTGTTTTTT.